The sequence of this T cell receptor (beta chain) was determined in a study of blood T cell repertoires in COVID-19 (dated by TCRdb to 2018 to 2020). With respect to the entire study: Collaborator samples came from the United States, Italy and Spain and covered acute and convalescent phases of COVID-19. The prospective study material was composed of cDNA or gDNA derived from T cells, B-cell-depleted T cells, or PBMCs. Deeply sampled blood TCRbeta repertoires from subjects exposed to, actively infected with, or recovered from COVID-19 were included in the dataset. The repertoires were made available in a free public database intended to serve as a resource for research on the immune response to SARS-CoV-2. The samples were drawn from the first 160 participants of the ongoing ImmuneRACE study and from 1,254 subjects provided by 6 global collaborators. Sample metadata almost always included a de-identified subject ID, COVID-19 status, age in years and sex. Where available, HLA class I and class II types were obtained from metadata supplied by the sample provider rather than from assay-based typing.

The CDR3 goes from the cysteine to the phenylalanine over 15 residues. Here the CDR3 DNA is all that survives: 45 bases in frame from base 1. The junction shows trimming of 6 bases on V and 0 bases on J, and the gene matches do not reach 2 bases of it. Via the germline V gene, CDR1 is ENHRY and CDR2 SYGVKD. TCRbeta CDR3 regions were amplified from genomic DNA using the immunoSEQ Assay, a bias-controlled multiplex PCR. Regarding the original processing steps: The number of nucleated cells in each sample was estimated from the amplification of reference gene primers within the assay. Sequence reads were collapsed and filtered to measure the absolute abundance of every unique TCRbeta CDR3 rearrangement. For each sample, productive Simpson clonality was calculated as the square root of Simpson's diversity index across productive rearrangements. TCRdb took this table from immuneACCESS and kept in-frame rearrangements with V and J called. Such tables lack part of the clones; where checked against another copy, unresolved V genes explain under half of the gap, and the rest is unexplained. The V and J calls and clone size come from that table; D and trimming were worked out from the DNA. A total of under 250,000 clones appear in this sample, roughly 88% of them only once. About 5.4% of the sample goes to the ten largest clones.

One collaborating source in Seattle enrolled patients while the patients were actively infected and followed the patients over time throughout the course of disease. Each collaborating institution followed its own protocols to collect whole blood in K2EDTA tubes. Collaborator samples were shipped for TCRbeta analysis as frozen whole blood, isolated PBMCs, or DNA extracted from either sample type. The paper's findings and limits, for the study overall: Clinical and demographic metadata were provided uncurated, with the amount varying by source and participant.

As to this clone: It has no known antigen specificity. No qualities accompany the bases; no much larger clone lies one base away.

The chain employs TRBV10-3 and TRBJ1-3, with 10 bases aligning to TRBD1. The sequence derives from a woman of 80 years or more with COVID-19, enrolled during active disease. Sequencing was carried out using peripheral blood. The bases read TGTGCCATCAGGGGGGACAGGGGCTCTGGAAACACCATATATTTT. Translated, it gives CAIRGDRGSGNTIYF.